This TCR beta chain derives from a study of blood T cell repertoires in COVID-19. For the study at large: PBMCs, B-cell-depleted T cells, or T cells were the source of the cDNA or gDNA that made up the material.

Across about two dozen US areas, participants ranged in age from roughly 18 to 95 years. Authors' processing steps: It was from reference gene primer amplification that nucleated cell counts were estimated. Clones were read by immunoSEQ multiplex PCR, and TCRdb kept only the in-frame ones, dropping some. V, J and clone size reflect that table, while D and trimming were determined from the DNA. Of roughly 58,000 clones in the sample, roughly two thirds were seen once. The CDR3 is 14 amino acids. CDR1 is GTSNPN and CDR2 is SVGIG in the germline V gene (reference sequence). Between the trimmed V and J ends, which lost 2 bases and 6 bases, there was a span of 14 bases.

The TCR was taken from a woman between 55 and 75 years old who had been exposed to COVID-19. This chain links TRBV30 with TRBJ1-5, with D maybe TRBD1 (6 bases). The sample taken for sequencing was PBMCs or T cells enriched from blood (not recorded which). CDR3 bases: TGTGCCTGGAGTACCCAGGGGCAATCTCAGCCCCAGCATTTT. Residues: CAWSTQGQSQPQHF.